A selection of T cell receptor beta chains follows, all from one sample in a study of blood T cells in healthy people across ages. Using its own MiXCR run on the 5' RACE reads, TCRdb lists one record per CDR3 protein. The sample holds fewer than 650,000 distinct CDR3 sequences, about 26% seen once. This sample also belongs to another study, concerning T cells of mothers and their children.

Sequenced sample: blood. These receptors were obtained from a boy aged 2 to 10 in good health. CDR3s include the opening cysteine and the closing phenylalanine or tryptophan. The D gene is left open where the match is weak. Expanded clones are given a class, and other clones once, few, many or no size at all.

d_call: NA; clone_size: few; v_call: TRBV6-1; j_call: TRBJ1-3; cdr3_aa: CASSEGGVGNTIYF; cdr3_nt: TGTGCCAGCAGTGAAGGAGGCGTTGGAAACACCATATATTTT
d_call: TRBD2; clone_size: few; v_call: TRBV27; j_call: TRBJ2-1; cdr3_aa: CASSLSVGVPGLAGGPSYNEQFF; cdr3_nt: TGTGCCAGCAGTTTATCGGTAGGGGTCCCGGGACTAGCGGGAGGACCATCCTACAATGAGCAGTTCTTC
d_call: NA; clone_size: few; v_call: TRBV6-5; j_call: TRBJ2-4; cdr3_aa: CASSYIRGGKNIQYF; cdr3_nt: TGTGCCAGCAGTTATATCCGGGGAGGCAAAAACATTCAGTACTTC
d_call: TRBD1; clone_size: NA; v_call: TRBV7-6; j_call: TRBJ2-7; cdr3_aa: CASSLRTGPTDHEQYF; cdr3_nt: TGTGCCAGCAGCTTGCGGACAGGGCCAACAGACCACGAGCAGTACTTC
d_call: TRBD2; clone_size: few; v_call: TRBV5-1; j_call: TRBJ2-3; cdr3_aa: CASTSGEGTDTQYF; cdr3_nt: TGCGCCAGCACTAGCGGAGAAGGCACAGATACGCAGTATTTT
d_call: NA; clone_size: NA; v_call: TRBV28; j_call: TRBJ1-1; cdr3_aa: CASSPQQGTEAFF; cdr3_nt: TGTGCCAGCAGTCCCCAACAGGGCACTGAAGCTTTCTTT
d_call: TRBD2; clone_size: few; v_call: TRBV6-2/TRBV6-3; j_call: TRBJ2-1; cdr3_aa: CASRRETSLFF; cdr3_nt: TGTGCCAGCAGACGGGAGACTAGCCTGTTCTTC
d_call: NA; clone_size: few; v_call: TRBV6-6; j_call: TRBJ2-7; cdr3_aa: CASRLRGASSYEQYF; cdr3_nt: TGTGCCAGCAGATTACGGGGGGCCAGCTCCTACGAGCAGTACTTC
d_call: NA; clone_size: NA; v_call: TRBV7-2; j_call: TRBJ2-1; cdr3_aa: CASSPGTHYNEQFF; cdr3_nt: TGTGCCAGCAGCCCTGGGACCCACTACAATGAGCAGTTCTTC
d_call: NA; clone_size: NA; v_call: TRBV15; j_call: TRBJ2-1; cdr3_aa: CATSSSYNEQFF; cdr3_nt: TGTGCCACCAGCAGTTCTTACAATGAGCAGTTCTTC
d_call: TRBD2; clone_size: many; v_call: TRBV28; j_call: TRBJ2-3; cdr3_aa: CASSITGGPSTDTQYF; cdr3_nt: TGTGCCAGCAGCATAACGGGGGGGCCCAGCACAGATACGCAGTATTTT
d_call: TRBD1; clone_size: few; v_call: TRBV20-1; j_call: TRBJ1-2; cdr3_aa: CSATRTGFYGYTF; cdr3_nt: TGCAGTGCTACCCGGACAGGGTTCTATGGCTACACCTTC
d_call: NA; clone_size: NA; v_call: TRBV6-1; j_call: TRBJ2-3; cdr3_aa: CATNRKGTDTQYF; cdr3_nt: TGTGCCACCAACAGGAAGGGCACAGATACGCAGTATTTT
d_call: TRBD1; clone_size: NA; v_call: TRBV7-9; j_call: TRBJ1-1; cdr3_aa: CASSETQGAATEAFF; cdr3_nt: TGTGCCAGCAGCGAGACACAGGGGGCGGCAACTGAAGCTTTCTTT
d_call: NA; clone_size: few; v_call: TRBV5-1; j_call: TRBJ1-4; cdr3_aa: CASSLTRQSPNEKLFF; cdr3_nt: TGCGCCAGCAGCTTGACCCGACAGTCCCCTAATGAAAAACTGTTTTTT
d_call: NA; clone_size: few; v_call: TRBV4-3; j_call: TRBJ2-6; cdr3_aa: CASSQDLPVSGANVLTF; cdr3_nt: TGCGCCAGCAGCCAAGATTTGCCGGTCTCTGGGGCCAACGTCCTGACTTTC
d_call: NA; clone_size: NA; v_call: TRBV10-3; j_call: TRBJ1-2; cdr3_aa: CAISEWEGNHGYTF; cdr3_nt: TGTGCCATCAGTGAGTGGGAAGGGAACCACGGCTACACCTTC
d_call: TRBD1; clone_size: few; v_call: TRBV19; j_call: TRBJ2-7; cdr3_aa: CASSIGQGVVYEQYF; cdr3_nt: TGTGCCAGTAGTATAGGACAGGGGGTCGTCTACGAGCAGTACTTC
d_call: TRBD2; clone_size: few; v_call: TRBV10-3; j_call: TRBJ2-2; cdr3_aa: CAISESSISGRGTGELFF; cdr3_nt: TGTGCCATCAGTGAGTCGAGCATTAGCGGGAGGGGAACCGGGGAGCTGTTTTTT
d_call: TRBD2; clone_size: few; v_call: TRBV7-2; j_call: TRBJ2-5; cdr3_aa: CASSLVLAGETQYF; cdr3_nt: TGTGCCAGCAGCCTGGTACTAGCGGGAGAGACCCAGTACTTC
d_call: TRBD1; clone_size: NA; v_call: TRBV29-1; j_call: TRBJ2-7; cdr3_aa: CSVRQGGGSYEQYF; cdr3_nt: TGCAGCGTCCGACAGGGTGGGGGATCCTACGAGCAGTACTTC
d_call: NA; clone_size: few; v_call: TRBV10-2; j_call: TRBJ1-4; cdr3_aa: CASSELTGANEKLFF; cdr3_nt: TGCGCCAGCAGTGAGCTGACAGGAGCCAATGAAAAACTGTTTTTT
d_call: TRBD2; clone_size: few; v_call: TRBV11-2; j_call: TRBJ2-2; cdr3_aa: CASSWSLAGETGELFF; cdr3_nt: TGTGCCAGCAGCTGGTCCCTAGCGGGAGAAACCGGGGAGCTGTTTTTT
d_call: TRBD2; clone_size: NA; v_call: TRBV10-3; j_call: TRBJ2-1; cdr3_aa: CAISDTSGQFF; cdr3_nt: TGTGCCATCAGTGACACTAGCGGTCAGTTCTTC
d_call: NA; clone_size: few; v_call: TRBV3-1; j_call: TRBJ2-2; cdr3_aa: CASSAGHHTGELFF; cdr3_nt: TGTGCCAGCAGCGCGGGGCACCACACCGGGGAGCTGTTTTTT
d_call: NA; clone_size: NA; v_call: TRBV10-2; j_call: TRBJ2-4; cdr3_aa: CASSESGKNIQYF; cdr3_nt: TGCGCCAGCAGTGAGTCGGGCAAAAACATTCAGTACTTC
d_call: TRBD1; clone_size: few; v_call: TRBV10-3; j_call: TRBJ2-7; cdr3_aa: CAIRTRGDRVLGEQYF; cdr3_nt: TGTGCCATCAGGACCCGGGGGGACAGGGTCCTCGGAGAGCAGTACTTC
d_call: NA; clone_size: few; v_call: TRBV12-3/TRBV12-4; j_call: TRBJ2-5; cdr3_aa: CASSLGEFQETQYF; cdr3_nt: TGTGCCAGCAGTTTAGGAGAATTCCAAGAGACCCAGTACTTC
d_call: NA; clone_size: NA; v_call: TRBV4-2; j_call: TRBJ2-5; cdr3_aa: CASSQETGNYQETQYF; cdr3_nt: TGTGCCAGCAGCCAAGAGACAGGAAATTACCAAGAGACCCAGTACTTC
d_call: NA; clone_size: NA; v_call: TRBV6-5; j_call: TRBJ2-5; cdr3_aa: CASSRRGQGQETQYF; cdr3_nt: TGTGCCAGCAGTCGTAGGGGCCAGGGACAAGAGACCCAGTACTTC
d_call: NA; clone_size: few; v_call: TRBV6-1; j_call: TRBJ2-5; cdr3_aa: CASSRSQETQYF; cdr3_nt: TGTGCCAGCTCAAGGTCCCAAGAGACCCAGTACTTC
d_call: NA; clone_size: few; v_call: TRBV30; j_call: TRBJ2-6; cdr3_aa: CAWSVRPSGADVLTF; cdr3_nt: TGTGCCTGGAGTGTTAGGCCCTCTGGGGCCGACGTCCTGACTTTC
d_call: NA; clone_size: NA; v_call: TRBV29-1; j_call: TRBJ2-2; cdr3_aa: CSVYRQEAGELFF; cdr3_nt: TGCAGCGTTTACCGACAGGAGGCCGGGGAGCTGTTTTTT
d_call: NA; clone_size: few; v_call: TRBV5-1; j_call: TRBJ2-1; cdr3_aa: CASSLREVGNEQFF; cdr3_nt: TGCGCCAGCAGCTTGAGGGAGGTCGGCAATGAGCAGTTCTTC
d_call: TRBD2; clone_size: NA; v_call: TRBV7-2; j_call: TRBJ2-5; cdr3_aa: CASSLGPPWWREVQETQYF; cdr3_nt: TGTGCCAGCAGCTTAGGCCCCCCCTGGTGGCGGGAGGTCCAAGAGACCCAGTACTTC
d_call: NA; clone_size: few; v_call: TRBV20-1; j_call: TRBJ2-5; cdr3_aa: CSANQPEEETQYF; cdr3_nt: TGCAGTGCTAACCAGCCAGAAGAGGAGACCCAGTACTTC
d_call: NA; clone_size: NA; v_call: TRBV20-1; j_call: TRBJ2-7; cdr3_aa: CSARDQAGQGF; cdr3_nt: TGCAGTGCTAGAGATCAGGCAGGCCAGGGCTTC
d_call: TRBD2; clone_size: many; v_call: TRBV6-2/TRBV6-3; j_call: TRBJ2-1; cdr3_aa: CASSYSPGTSVYNEQFF; cdr3_nt: TGTGCCAGCAGTTACTCGCCCGGGACTAGCGTGTACAATGAGCAGTTCTTC
d_call: NA; clone_size: NA; v_call: TRBV27; j_call: TRBJ1-1; cdr3_aa: CASTLLGGVTEAFF; cdr3_nt: TGTGCCAGCACCCTCTTGGGAGGGGTCACTGAAGCTTTCTTT
d_call: NA; clone_size: many; v_call: TRBV4-3; j_call: TRBJ2-5; cdr3_aa: CASSPAVGPETQYF; cdr3_nt: TGCGCCAGCAGCCCAGCAGTGGGGCCGGAGACCCAGTACTTC
d_call: NA; clone_size: few; v_call: TRBV29-1; j_call: TRBJ2-3; cdr3_aa: CSVHQVVGNTQYF; cdr3_nt: TGCAGCGTTCACCAAGTGGTGGGCAATACACAGTATTTT
d_call: TRBD1; clone_size: NA; v_call: TRBV19; j_call: TRBJ1-3; cdr3_aa: CASSATGSGNTIYF; cdr3_nt: TGTGCCAGTAGTGCGACAGGGTCTGGAAACACCATATATTTT
d_call: NA; clone_size: NA; v_call: TRBV12-3/TRBV12-4; j_call: TRBJ2-1; cdr3_aa: CASSLLRWSLEGKSYNEQFF; cdr3_nt: TGTGCCAGCAGTTTACTGCGATGGTCCTTAGAGGGGAAGTCCTACAATGAGCAGTTCTTC
d_call: TRBD1; clone_size: few; v_call: TRBV11-2; j_call: TRBJ2-3; cdr3_aa: CASSLKTGSTDTQYF; cdr3_nt: TGTGCCAGCAGCTTAAAGACAGGGAGCACAGATACGCAGTATTTT
d_call: NA; clone_size: many; v_call: TRBV27; j_call: TRBJ2-4; cdr3_aa: CASSMRLGVKNIQYF; cdr3_nt: TGTGCCAGCAGTATGAGGCTTGGAGTCAAAAACATTCAGTACTTC
d_call: NA; clone_size: NA; v_call: TRBV7-9; j_call: TRBJ2-5; cdr3_aa: CASSDNRLLQETQYF; cdr3_nt: TGTGCCAGCAGCGATAACAGGCTACTCCAAGAGACCCAGTACTTC
d_call: NA; clone_size: NA; v_call: TRBV29-1; j_call: TRBJ2-2; cdr3_aa: CSVEVRDTGELFF; cdr3_nt: TGCAGCGTTGAGGTCAGAGACACCGGGGAGCTGTTTTTT
d_call: NA; clone_size: few; v_call: TRBV6-5; j_call: TRBJ2-5; cdr3_aa: CASSYSPGQPKETQYF; cdr3_nt: TGTGCCAGCAGTTACTCCCCCGGGCAGCCAAAAGAGACCCAGTACTTC
d_call: NA; clone_size: few; v_call: TRBV20-1; j_call: TRBJ2-5; cdr3_aa: CSASKQAMKTQYF; cdr3_nt: TGCAGTGCTAGTAAGCAGGCGATGAAGACCCAGTACTTC
d_call: NA; clone_size: few; v_call: TRBV27; j_call: TRBJ2-1; cdr3_aa: CASSPPPLGRYNEQFF; cdr3_nt: TGTGCCAGCAGTCCACCTCCCTTAGGGAGGTACAATGAGCAGTTCTTC
d_call: TRBD1; clone_size: NA; v_call: TRBV7-8; j_call: TRBJ2-2; cdr3_aa: CASNEGAYTGELFF; cdr3_nt: TGTGCCAGCAACGAGGGGGCGTACACCGGGGAGCTGTTTTTT
d_call: TRBD1; clone_size: NA; v_call: TRBV12-3/TRBV12-4; j_call: TRBJ2-2; cdr3_aa: CASSMGQLDTGELFF; cdr3_nt: TGTGCCAGCAGTATGGGACAGCTAGACACCGGGGAGCTGTTTTTT
d_call: TRBD1; clone_size: few; v_call: TRBV7-9; j_call: TRBJ1-1; cdr3_aa: CASSPDRALNTEAFF; cdr3_nt: TGTGCCAGCAGCCCGGACAGGGCGTTGAACACTGAAGCTTTCTTT
d_call: NA; clone_size: NA; v_call: TRBV7-9; j_call: TRBJ1-5; cdr3_aa: CASSLNMAGRDPQHF; cdr3_nt: TGTGCCAGCAGCTTAAATATGGCGGGGCGAGATCCCCAGCATTTT
d_call: TRBD1; clone_size: NA; v_call: TRBV20-1; j_call: TRBJ2-3; cdr3_aa: CSASPGQGLDTQYF; cdr3_nt: TGCAGTGCTAGCCCCGGACAGGGACTAGATACGCAGTATTTT
d_call: NA; clone_size: NA; v_call: TRBV7-2; j_call: TRBJ2-7; cdr3_aa: CASSFIAVYEQYF; cdr3_nt: TGTGCCAGCAGCTTTATAGCGGTCTACGAGCAGTACTTC
d_call: NA; clone_size: NA; v_call: TRBV12-5; j_call: TRBJ1-6; cdr3_aa: CASGPGAPLHF; cdr3_nt: TGTGCTAGTGGACCGGGAGCACCCCTCCACTTT
d_call: TRBD1; clone_size: few; v_call: TRBV20-1; j_call: TRBJ2-2; cdr3_aa: CSARDRQGVGGELFF; cdr3_nt: TGCAGTGCTAGAGATAGGCAGGGGGTTGGTGGGGAGCTGTTTTTT